These T cell receptor beta chains were read from a single sample in a study of OX40 agonist ivuxolimab in advanced cancers. Here immunoSEQ multiplex PCR was the method, and the copy in TCRdb shows in-frame clones only, minus some. The sample records fewer than 25,000 clones, 78% being singletons. Sequences were derived from CD4+ or CD8+ T cells sorted from blood, sampled in a trial of the OX40 agonist ivuxolimab. The receptors originated from an adult with an advanced solid tumor such as melanoma, head and neck, liver or kidney cancer. Both conserved end residues are part of each CDR3. D genes are given only for firm matches. Size tells how often a clone was seen (once, few, many) or the class of an expanded clone, and some rows leave it out.

clone_size j_call v_call d_call cdr3_nt cdr3_aa
. TRBJ2-7 TRBV2 . TGTGCCAGCAGTCGGGACCTTAACTACGAGCAGTACTTC CASSRDLNYEQYF
. TRBJ2-1 TRBV28 . TGTGCCAGCAGTTTTACACATCTTCAGGGAAATGAGCAGTTCTTC CASSFTHLQGNEQFF
. TRBJ2-5 TRBV5-1 TRBD2 TGCGCCAGCAGCATCCAGACTAGCGGGAGTGAGACCCAGTACTTC CASSIQTSGSETQYF
. TRBJ1-5 TRBV2 . TGTGCCAGCAGTGAGCAGCGGGGCAATCAGCCCCAGCATTTT CASSEQRGNQPQHF
. TRBJ1-1 TRBV7-9 TRBD1 TGTGCCAGCAGCTCCACCCCTGCAGGGGGGAACACTGAAGCTTTCTTT CASSSTPAGGNTEAFF
medium-sized TRBJ1-1 TRBV5-5 . TGTGCCAGCAGCTTTCGGAGCCCCGGCCCTGAAGCTTTCTTT CASSFRSPGPEAFF
. TRBJ1-4 TRBV20-1 . TGCAGTGCTCCCAAGGCGGAAAAACTGTTTTTT CSAPKAEKLFF
. TRBJ1-6 TRBV28 . TGTGCCAGCAGTTTCTCGAGCAGGGGACTGACGTCACCCCTCCACTTT CASSFSSRGLTSPLHF
. TRBJ2-7 TRBV5-1 TRBD2 TGCGCCAGCAGCCCCGACGGGCGGGGGGGCCTCTACGAGCAGTACTTC CASSPDGRGGLYEQYF
. TRBJ1-1 TRBV19 . TGTGCCAGTAGGCCACTTATGAACACTGAAGCTTTCTTT CASRPLMNTEAFF
. TRBJ2-3 TRBV5-6 . TGTGCCAGCAGCTTGGAATCCACAGATACGCAGTATTTT CASSLESTDTQYF
. TRBJ2-5 TRBV4-2 . TGTGCCAGCAGCCAAGATGTGGTCGGAGAGACCCAGTACTTC CASSQDVVGETQYF
. TRBJ2-5 TRBV11-1 . TGTGCCAGCAGCTTAGGAGGGCAGGGGTGGGAGACCCAGTACTTC CASSLGGQGWETQYF
. TRBJ2-3 TRBV4-3 TRBD1 TGCGCCAGCAGCCAGGGGGACAGGCCACGCACAGATACGCAGTATTTT CASSQGDRPRTDTQYF
. TRBJ1-4 TRBV7-9 . TGTGCCAGCAGCTGGGGTGCAACTAATGAAAAACTGTTTTTT CASSWGATNEKLFF
. TRBJ2-7 TRBV28 . TGTGCCAGCAGGCTGACAGGTTACTCCTACGAGCAGTACTTC CASRLTGYSYEQYF
. TRBJ2-5 TRBV15 TRBD1 TGTGCCACCAGCAGGGGGACAGGGGGCTTTGGCGAGACCCAGTACTTC CATSRGTGGFGETQYF
. TRBJ1-1 TRBV5-4 . TGTGCCAGCAGCTTGGGTGGAAACCGTATGAACACTGAAGCTTTCTTT CASSLGGNRMNTEAFF
. TRBJ2-3 TRBV4-3 TRBD2 TGCGCCAGCAGCCAGGACGGACTAGCGGGTACAGATACGCAGTATTTT CASSQDGLAGTDTQYF
. TRBJ2-1 TRBV4-2 TRBD2 TGTGCCAGCAGCCAAGGGACTAGCGGGACAGGTGAGCAGTTCTTC CASSQGTSGTGEQFF
once TRBJ2-1 TRBV11-3 . TGTGCCAGCAGCTCTAATCGGATCGATGAGCAGTTCTTC CASSSNRIDEQFF
. TRBJ2-3 TRBV28 TRBD2 TGTGCCAGCAGTTCCCGAACCCCCCTTAGCGGGATGAGGAATACGCAGTATTTT CASSSRTPLSGMRNTQYF
medium-sized TRBJ1-5 TRBV27 . TGTGCCAGCAGTTTATACCCGCCCCAGGGCAGCAATCAGCCCCAGCATTTT CASSLYPPQGSNQPQHF
. TRBJ2-5 TRBV28 . TGTGCCAGCAGTTTATGGGGGAATGGGGGCGTGGAGACCCAGTACTTC CASSLWGNGGVETQYF
. TRBJ1-5 TRBV7-2 . TGTGCCAGCAGCACCCGACAGGGCAATCAGCCCCAGCATTTT CASSTRQGNQPQHF
few TRBJ1-3 TRBV18 . TGTGCCAGCTCACCACGTTTGAGGAAATCCTCTGGAAACACCATATATTTT CASSPRLRKSSGNTIYF
. TRBJ2-5 TRBV29-1 TRBD1 TGCAGCGTCGGACAGGGGAGACAGACCCAGTACTTC CSVGQGRQTQYF
. TRBJ2-7 TRBV5-1 . TGCGCCAGCAGCTTGACAGAAACCTACGAGCAGTACTTC CASSLTETYEQYF
few TRBJ1-5 TRBV19 TRBD1 TGTGCCAGTAACGACAGGGGAAATCAGCCCCAGCATTTT CASNDRGNQPQHF
. TRBJ2-7 TRBV30 . TGTGCCTGGAGTGTACTAGGGGGGCAGGGCGAGCAGTACTTC CAWSVLGGQGEQYF
. TRBJ2-7 TRBV7-2 TRBD2 TGTGCCAGCAGCCCAGTCGGGACTAGCGGAAACTACGAGCAGTACTTC CASSPVGTSGNYEQYF
. TRBJ2-5 TRBV9 TRBD2 TGTGCCAGCTCCCCATTAGCGGGAGTTCGAGAGACCCAGTACTTC CASSPLAGVRETQYF
. TRBJ1-5 TRBV30 . TGTGCCTGGAGTCCGGGGACGGGCAATCAGCCCCAGCATTTT CAWSPGTGNQPQHF
. TRBJ2-7 TRBV28 . TGTGCCAGCATACCGGGACCAAGTAGGGAGCAGTACTTC CASIPGPSREQYF
. TRBJ1-2 TRBV23-1 . TGCGCCAGCAGTCAATGGCGGGCTGGCTACACCTTC CASSQWRAGYTF
. TRBJ1-1 TRBV5-1 TRBD1 TGCGCCAGCAGCTGGCCGCAGACAGGGTTGAACACTGAAGCTTTCTTT CASSWPQTGLNTEAFF
few TRBJ1-1 TRBV7-2 . TGTGCCAGCAGCTTAGCAGGATCCCGGGGTGAAGCTTTCTTT CASSLAGSRGEAFF
. TRBJ2-3 TRBV28 TRBD2 TGTGCCAGCAGTTTAGTCGGAGTAGCGGGAGAAGGAGCAGATACGCAGTATTTT CASSLVGVAGEGADTQYF
. TRBJ2-1 TRBV7-2 . TGTGCCAGCAGCTTAGATCAGACGCTGGGGGAGCAGTTCTTC CASSLDQTLGEQFF
. TRBJ1-2 TRBV7-2 TRBD1 TGTGCCAGCATCGGGGCGGGACAGGGGCCCCTAAACTATGGCTACACCTTC CASIGAGQGPLNYGYTF
. TRBJ2-1 TRBV7-9 . TGTGCCAGCAGCTTAGGCGGGACGTTCTACAATGAGCAGTTCTTC CASSLGGTFYNEQFF
. TRBJ1-2 TRBV7-8 . TGTGCCAGCAGCTTAGCGGAAGGGTTGCATGGCTACACCTTC CASSLAEGLHGYTF